This is a list of T cell receptor beta chains from one sample in a study of blood T cell repertoires in COVID-19. Produced via immunoSEQ multiplex PCR; TCRdb's table is partial and in-frame only. The sample shows 130,000 to 150,000 clones, 87% of them seen only once. The source material was peripheral blood. These receptors all come from a woman between 45 and 65 years old with acute or convalescent COVID-19. Both conserved end residues are part of each CDR3. Each record gives: clone size, V gene, D gene, J gene, CDR3 protein, CDR3 DNA. The D gene is left open where the match is weak. Expanded clones are given a class, and other clones once, few, many or no size at all.

NA	TRBV2	NA	TRBJ1-4	CASRIQGANEKLFF	TGTGCCAGCAGGATACAGGGAGCTAATGAAAAACTGTTTTTT
NA	TRBV12-5	TRBD1	TRBJ2-3	CASGLRAGGADTQYF	TGTGCTAGTGGTTTGAGGGCAGGGGGCGCAGATACGCAGTATTTT
NA	TRBV10-2	NA	TRBJ1-1	CASSESWRDTEAFF	TGCGCCAGCAGTGAGTCGTGGAGGGACACTGAAGCTTTCTTT
NA	TRBV14	NA	TRBJ1-2	CASSPINGGWYGYTF	TGTGCCAGCAGCCCCATAAACGGGGGATGGTATGGCTACACCTTC
NA	TRBV10-3	TRBD1	TRBJ2-2	CAISGSRGLAGELFF	TGTGCCATCAGTGGCTCCAGGGGGTTGGCCGGGGAGCTGTTTTTT
NA	TRBV9	TRBD2	TRBJ2-1	CASRPGRLADNEQFF	TGTGCCAGCAGACCCGGAAGGCTAGCGGACAATGAGCAGTTCTTC
NA	TRBV5-6	NA	TRBJ2-1	CASSLGRQPYNEQFF	TGTGCCAGCAGCTTGGGCAGGCAACCCTACAATGAGCAGTTCTTC
NA	TRBV25-1	NA	TRBJ2-7	CASSNSEVDYEQYF	TGTGCCAGCAGTAACTCAGAGGTGGACTACGAGCAGTACTTC
NA	TRBV29-1	TRBD1	TRBJ2-1	CSGYRGEQFF	TGCAGCGGTTACAGGGGTGAGCAGTTCTTC
once	TRBV19	NA	TRBJ2-7	CASSIGLERPYEQYF	TGTGCCAGTAGTATCGGACTTGAGCGCCCCTACGAGCAGTACTTC
NA	TRBV19	NA	TRBJ1-2	CASSPPPGYVYTF	TGTGCCAGTAGCCCCCCCCCGGGGTATGTCTACACCTTC
NA	TRBV19	TRBD1	TRBJ2-7	CASSHPTGNEQYF	TGTGCCAGTAGCCATCCGACAGGGAACGAGCAGTACTTC
NA	TRBV30	TRBD1	TRBJ2-7	CAWSGTAKGEQYF	TGTGCCTGGAGCGGGACAGCGAAGGGCGAGCAGTACTTC
NA	TRBV7-2	TRBD1	TRBJ1-3	CASSSRQGPGGNTIYF	TGTGCCAGCAGCTCACGACAGGGGCCGGGTGGAAACACCATATATTTT
few	TRBV4-1	NA	TRBJ1-1	CASSHDTTQLNTEAFF	TGCGCCAGCAGCCACGATACCACACAGCTGAACACTGAAGCTTTCTTT
NA	TRBV4-1	NA	TRBJ1-5	CASSRGQGNQPQHF	TGCGCCAGCAGCCGGGGGCAGGGCAATCAGCCCCAGCATTTT
NA	TRBV11-2	NA	TRBJ1-2	CASSLDRELLYGYTF	TGTGCCAGCAGCTTAGATCGCGAACTGCTCTATGGCTACACCTTC
few	TRBV3-1/TRBV3-2	TRBD1	TRBJ2-1	CASSPGTGRNEQFF	TGTGCCAGCAGCCCCGGGACAGGGAGGAATGAGCAGTTCTTC
once	TRBV9	TRBD2	TRBJ2-1	CASSVIALAGGLNEQFF	TGTGCCAGCAGCGTAATTGCCCTAGCGGGAGGATTAAATGAGCAGTTCTTC
NA	TRBV11-3	TRBD2	TRBJ2-1	CASSSSSGSSYNEQFF	TGTGCCAGCAGCTCTTCCAGCGGGAGCTCCTACAATGAGCAGTTCTTC
few	TRBV20-1	TRBD2	TRBJ2-7	CSASPSGGFYEQYF	TGCAGTGCTAGTCCCAGCGGGGGATTCTACGAGCAGTACTTC
few	TRBV6-5	NA	TRBJ1-1	CASFPGGWDTEAFF	TGTGCCAGCTTCCCGGGAGGCTGGGACACTGAAGCTTTCTTT
once	TRBV7-3	NA	TRBJ1-2	CASSAALQGKGYTF	TGTGCCAGCAGCGCCGCCCTACAGGGAAAGGGCTACACCTTC
NA	TRBV3-1/TRBV3-2	NA	TRBJ1-6	CASSQNSLNSPLHF	TGTGCCAGCAGCCAGAACAGCTTGAATTCACCCCTCCACTTT
NA	TRBV7-3	TRBD2	TRBJ2-2	CASRPTSGGNTGELFF	TGTGCCAGCAGACCTACTAGCGGGGGTAACACCGGGGAGCTGTTTTTT
few	TRBV5-4	TRBD1	TRBJ1-5	CASSLQGAGSNQPQHF	TGTGCCAGCAGCTTACAGGGGGCGGGTAGCAATCAGCCCCAGCATTTT
few	TRBV11-1	NA	TRBJ2-7	CASSLVRDAEQYF	TGTGCCAGCAGCTTAGTCCGGGATGCCGAGCAGTACTTC
NA	TRBV9	TRBD1	TRBJ1-4	CASSVGDRTNEKLFF	TGTGCCAGCAGCGTAGGGGACAGAACTAATGAAAAACTGTTTTTT
once	TRBV7-9	NA	TRBJ2-7	CASSSPPAAAQYF	TGTGCCAGCAGCTCCCCACCCGCGGCGGCTCAGTACTTC
once	TRBV11-2	NA	TRBJ1-1	CASSPTDSGAFF	TGTGCCAGCAGCCCTACGGACTCAGGAGCTTTCTTT
once	TRBV5-5	NA	TRBJ2-7	CASSSGNSYEQYF	TGTGCCAGCAGCTCGGGTAACTCCTACGAGCAGTACTTC
NA	TRBV6-5	TRBD1	TRBJ2-7	CASSSSRDRVEQYF	TGTGCCAGCAGTTCGTCCCGGGACAGGGTCGAGCAGTACTTC
NA	TRBV19	NA	TRBJ2-1	CASGKIGLNEQFF	TGTGCCAGTGGAAAGATAGGACTCAATGAGCAGTTCTTC
NA	TRBV7-2	TRBD2	TRBJ2-3	CAREGLAGGDTQYF	TGTGCCAGGGAGGGACTAGCCGGCGGGGATACGCAGTATTTT
NA	TRBV9	NA	TRBJ2-1	CASSVEVGGSYNEQFF	TGTGCCAGCAGCGTAGAGGTGGGAGGTTCCTACAATGAGCAGTTCTTC
NA	TRBV6-5	NA	TRBJ1-3	CASSQAASPGNTIYF	TGTGCCAGCAGCCAAGCGGCGAGTCCTGGAAACACCATATATTTT
NA	TRBV5-4	NA	TRBJ2-1	CASSFWEHGYNEQFF	TGTGCCAGCAGCTTTTGGGAGCACGGTTACAATGAGCAGTTCTTC
NA	TRBV7-3	NA	TRBJ1-2	CASSLAGAHGYTF	TGTGCCAGCAGCTTAGCAGGGGCGCATGGCTACACCTTC
NA	TRBV29-1	NA	TRBJ1-5	CSVEVGGGIGNQPQHF	TGCAGCGTTGAAGTCGGCGGGGGAATCGGCAATCAGCCCCAGCATTTT
NA	TRBV9	NA	TRBJ1-4	CASSPRQGREEKLFF	TGTGCCAGCAGCCCCCGACAAGGTCGGGAGGAAAAACTGTTTTTT
NA	TRBV11-2	NA	TRBJ2-7	CASSLGGGTSSYEQYF	TGTGCCAGCAGCTTAGGGGGGGGCACGAGCTCCTACGAGCAGTACTTC
few	TRBV10-1	NA	TRBJ1-1	CASRSGAFF	TGCGCCAGCAGGAGTGGAGCTTTCTTT
NA	TRBV30	TRBD2	TRBJ2-2	CAWSSLAGVFDGELFF	TGTGCCTGGAGTTCCCTAGCGGGAGTTTTTGACGGGGAGCTGTTTTTT
NA	TRBV6-7	TRBD1	TRBJ1-6	CASTRDRENSPLHF	TGTGCCAGCACCCGGGACAGGGAAAATTCACCCCTCCACTTT
NA	TRBV20-1	NA	TRBJ2-7	CSATNTYEQYF	TGCAGTGCTACCAACACCTACGAGCAGTACTTC
NA	TRBV19	TRBD2	TRBJ2-5	CASSIIAGGTQETQYF	TGTGCCAGTAGTATTATAGCGGGAGGGACCCAAGAGACCCAGTACTTC
NA	TRBV14	TRBD1	TRBJ2-7	CASSQGTGAYEQYF	TGTGCCAGCAGCCAAGGGACAGGGGCCTACGAGCAGTACTTC
NA	TRBV9	NA	TRBJ2-1	CASSVEKERPPHNEQFF	TGTGCCAGCAGCGTAGAAAAGGAGCGGCCCCCCCACAATGAGCAGTTCTTC
NA	TRBV5-4	TRBD1	TRBJ1-6	CASAGTVDSPLHF	TGTGCCAGCGCCGGGACAGTAGATTCACCCCTCCACTTT
NA	TRBV13	TRBD1	TRBJ2-3	CASSFTGTGIDTQYF	TGTGCCAGCAGCTTTACCGGGACAGGGATAGATACGCAGTATTTT
NA	TRBV6-1	NA	TRBJ2-1	CASSELDGSYNEQFF	TGTGCCAGCAGTGAATTAGACGGGAGTTACAATGAGCAGTTCTTC
once	TRBV27	TRBD1	TRBJ1-1	CASSPRDRVWTEAFF	TGTGCCAGCAGTCCCAGGGACAGAGTATGGACTGAAGCTTTCTTT
NA	TRBV15	NA	TRBJ2-5	CATSRERRETQYF	TGTGCCACCAGCAGAGAACGTCGGGAGACCCAGTACTTC
NA	TRBV7-7	NA	TRBJ2-2	CASSLLGGTGELFF	TGTGCCAGCAGCTTATTGGGGGGCACCGGGGAGCTGTTTTTT
NA	TRBV10-3	TRBD2	TRBJ2-2	CAINEAGVNTGELFF	TGTGCCATCAATGAAGCGGGAGTTAACACCGGGGAGCTGTTTTTT
few	TRBV12-3/TRBV12-4	NA	TRBJ2-7	CASSLDSHYEQYF	TGTGCCAGCAGTTTAGACAGCCACTACGAGCAGTACTTC